This T cell receptor beta chain was documented in a study of beta chain features in type 1 diabetes. Notes on the study in general: Overrepresentation of cells with high TCR expression could result from cDNA sequencing.

This clone was recorded a few times. Its antigen is undetermined. Reverse transcription of all isolated RNA meant that expressed TCRB transcripts were sequenced. Sequenced by immunoSEQ multiplex PCR; TCRdb stores in-frame clones only, minus some. Of 600,000 to 650,000 clones listed, 15% to 19% are singletons. Germline V gene lookup returns CDR1 SQVTM and CDR2 ANQGSEA. V dropped 5 bases and J dropped 2 bases, with 12 bases sitting between them. There are 13 residues in the CDR3. The sequence was obtained from a man aged 18 to 29 in good health. Sequenced material: naive CD4+ T cells from blood. The V and J genes are TRBV29-1 and TRBJ1-2, with TRBD1 as a possible D gene (5 bases). This CDR3 is CSVHRRRNYGYTF. The CDR3 DNA follows: TGCAGCGTTCACAGGCGGAGGAACTATGGCTACACCTTC.